This TCR beta chain is from a study of T cells in Graves' hyperthyroidism and ophthalmopathy. CDR3 length: 13 residues. Germline V gene sequence: CDR1 SNHLY, CDR2 FYNNEI. V shed 8 bases, J shed 11 bases, and the junction held 10 bases outside the gene matches. It was RNA transcripts that yielded the amplified TCR beta CDR3 regions. Using the HTBI primer set, a first-round RT-PCR was run on the TCR CDR3. TCRdb reanalysed the multiplex PCR reads using MiXCR and keeps one entry per CDR3 protein. The repertoire holds under 350,000 distinct CDR3 sequences, with 21% as singletons. The sample was blood. This TCR derives from a woman in her forties or fifties with Graves' hyperthyroidism. The rearrangement links TRBV2 to TRBJ1-3, with TRBD1 identical over 9 bases. CDR3 region: CASRRDREPPIYF. In DNA, the CDR3 is TGTGCCAGCCGCCGGGACAGGGAACCCCCCATATATTTT.